Listed below are T cell receptor beta chains from one sample, sequenced in a study of Graves' ophthalmopathy and Graves' hyperthyroidism. TCRdb recomputed calls from the multiplex PCR reads with MiXCR, one row per CDR3 protein. The profile shows under 800,000 distinct CDR3 sequences, approximately 22% of them singletons. The specimen sequenced was peripheral blood. These receptors came from a young woman with stable Graves' hyperthyroidism. Some clones in this sample may be carry-over from other donors' samples. The conserved cysteine and the conserved F or W are not part of the CDR3 here.

TRBJ2-4,TRBV4-3,ASSHASGGLAKNIQY
TRBJ2-5,TRBV29-1,SVAHRGGETQY
TRBJ2-7,TRBV3-1,ASSHPRTNSYEQY
TRBJ2-7,TRBV7-2,ASSLAGLALIYEQY
TRBJ2-2,TRBV11-2,ASSLGSRAGELF
TRBJ2-5,TRBV15,ATSRDQQETQY
TRBJ2-4,TRBV3-1,ASSQGTGGKNIQY
TRBJ2-5,TRBV6-5,ASSLTPGRETQY
TRBJ1-6,TRBV5-1,ASSYNKGVGYNSPLH
TRBJ2-5,TRBV2,ASSDPEGVQETQY
TRBJ2-7,TRBV24-1,ATSAFGTSGVYEQY
TRBJ2-7,TRBV20-1,SARKTGDIDEQY
TRBJ2-5,TRBV6-1,ASSPSPPRGAQY
TRBJ1-3,TRBV6-1,ASSIHRGYSGNTIY
TRBJ2-5,TRBV7-2,ASRRLAGGNQETQY
TRBJ2-4,TRBV7-2,ASSLAGGRRETKY
TRBJ2-5,TRBV20-1,SARVGTSGSETQY
TRBJ2-3,TRBV5-1,ASRPGQAGTDTQY
TRBJ1-6,TRBV20-1,SALLGNSPLH
TRBJ1-1,TRBV6-5,ASSYSSGLNTEAF
TRBJ2-7,TRBV6-1,ASSEVQGRLYEQY
TRBJ2-7,TRBV6-5,ASSYRTGSPYEQY
TRBJ1-6,TRBV27,ASGNREVSPLH
TRBJ1-3,TRBV28,ASSFLGPTWSGNTIY
TRBJ2-2,TRBV6-2/TRBV6-3,ASSYEGGHTGELF
TRBJ2-5,TRBV6-1,ASWETEETQY
TRBJ1-1,TRBV28,ASSPQMNTEAF
TRBJ2-7,TRBV30,AWSGMAWTNEQY